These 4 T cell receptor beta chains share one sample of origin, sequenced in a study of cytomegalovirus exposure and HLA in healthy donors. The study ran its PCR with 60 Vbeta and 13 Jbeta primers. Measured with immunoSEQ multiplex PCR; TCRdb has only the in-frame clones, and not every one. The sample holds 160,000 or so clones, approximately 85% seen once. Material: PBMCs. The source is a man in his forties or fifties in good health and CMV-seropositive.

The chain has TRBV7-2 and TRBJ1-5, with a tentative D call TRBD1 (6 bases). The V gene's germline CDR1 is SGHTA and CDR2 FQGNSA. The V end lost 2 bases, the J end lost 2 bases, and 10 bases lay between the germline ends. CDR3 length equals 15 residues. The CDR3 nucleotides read TGTGCCAGCAGCTTAACGACAGGCCGCAATCAGCCCCAGCATTTT. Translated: CASSLTTGRNQPQHF.

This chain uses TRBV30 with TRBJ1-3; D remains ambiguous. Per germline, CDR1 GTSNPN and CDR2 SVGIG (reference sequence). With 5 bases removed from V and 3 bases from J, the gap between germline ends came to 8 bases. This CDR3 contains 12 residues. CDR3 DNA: TGTGCCTGGGGTACGGGTGGAAACACCATATATTTT. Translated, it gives CAWGTGGNTIYF. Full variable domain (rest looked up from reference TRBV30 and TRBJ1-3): SQTIHQWPATLVQPVGSPLSLECTVEGTSNPNLYWYRQAAGRGLQLLFYSVGIGQISSEVPQNLSASRPQDRQFILSSKKLLLSDSGFYLCAWGTGGNTIYFGEGSWLTVV.

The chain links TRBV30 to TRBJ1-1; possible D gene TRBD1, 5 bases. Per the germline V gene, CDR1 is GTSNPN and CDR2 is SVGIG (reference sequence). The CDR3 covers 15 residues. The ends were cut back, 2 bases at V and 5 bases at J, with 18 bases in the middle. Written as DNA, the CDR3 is TGTGCCTGGAGTCCGGGGCCGGCGGGGGGAACTGAAGCTTTCTTT. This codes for CAWSPGPAGGTEAFF.

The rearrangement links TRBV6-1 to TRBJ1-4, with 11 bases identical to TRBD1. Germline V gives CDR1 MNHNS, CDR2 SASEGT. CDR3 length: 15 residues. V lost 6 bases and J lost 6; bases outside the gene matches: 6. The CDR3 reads CASRKGQGAHEKLFF. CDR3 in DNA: TGTGCCAGCAGGAAAGGACAGGGGGCGCATGAAAAACTGTTTTTT.